What follows are 14 T cell receptor beta chains derived from one specimen sequenced in a study of graft-versus-host responses after intestinal transplantation. No antigen has been identified for these receptors. The table came from immunoSEQ multiplex PCR; TCRdb's copy has only in-frame clones and leaves some out. Of over 100,000 clones in the sample, roughly 93% are singletons; the top ten hold approximately 1.2%. The material sequenced was unstimulated CD8+ T cells sorted from spleen or lymph node cells, taken before transplant. These receptors came from a human donor who was the organ donor for an intestinal transplant.

The chain is built from TRBV30 and TRBJ2-1; D is tentatively TRBD1 or TRBD2 (5 bases each). The CDR3 covers 16 residues. The germline V gene has CDR1 GTSNPN and CDR2 SVGIG (reference sequence). The V gene lost 0 bases and the J gene lost 8 bases, with 20 bases spanning the gap. CDR3 amino acids: CAWSVGTTLSFDEQFF. In DNA form, the CDR3 reads TGTGCCTGGAGTGTCGGGACCACCCTATCGTTCGATGAGCAGTTCTTC.

The rearrangement joins TRBV19 to TRBJ2-4; the D is unclear. Trimming stripped 5 bases from V and 0 bases from J, with 8 bases between. The germline V gene has CDR1 LNHDA and CDR2 SQIVND (reference sequence). This CDR3 has 14 amino acids. The CDR3 sequence is CASSGDLAKNIQYF. In DNA, the CDR3 is TGTGCCAGTAGTGGGGATCTAGCCAAAAACATTCAGTACTTC.

The rearrangement links TRBV6-4 to TRBJ2-3; 9 bases agree with TRBD1. V lost 6 bases and J lost 3; bases outside the gene matches: 7. Germline assignment: CDR1 MRHNA and CDR2 SNTAGT. The CDR3 sequence is 15 residues long. This CDR3 reads CASSGGQGETDTQYF. The CDR3 region has the DNA TGTGCCAGCAGCGGGGGACAGGGAGAGACAGATACGCAGTATTTT.

The V gene is TRBV19, the J gene TRBJ1-3, with D unresolved. CDR1 and CDR2 from the germline V gene are LNHDA and SQIVND (reference sequence). The CDR3 contains 11 residues. V lost 7 bases and J 2 bases, leaving 3 bases between the germline ends. The CDR3 coding sequence is TGTGCCAGTAAGACTGGAAACACCATATATTTT. Translated: CASKTGNTIYF.

V usage is TRBV5-4 and J usage is TRBJ1-1, with D tentatively TRBD1 (5 bases). V was trimmed by 4 bases and J by 7 bases, leaving 8 bases between them. This CDR3 spans 11 amino acids. Per germline, CDR1 SGHNT and CDR2 YYREEE (reference sequence). In DNA form, the CDR3 reads TGTGCCAGCAGCGGGGGGGGTGAAGCTTTCTTT. It codes for CASSGGGEAFF.

A few counts support this clone. The V and J genes are TRBV2 and TRBJ2-7; D is possibly TRBD2 (7 bases). Germline V gene lookup returns CDR1 SNHLY and CDR2 FYNNEI. The V and J ends lost 6 bases and 0 bases respectively, with 18 bases between them. The CDR3 loop spans 16 amino acids. The chain's CDR3 is CASSPTGGRSSYEQYF. The CDR3 region has the DNA TGTGCCAGCAGCCCTACCGGGGGGCGAAGCTCCTACGAGCAGTACTTC.

This chain uses TRBV7-8 with TRBJ1-1; possible D gene TRBD1, 6 bases. The V end lost 3 bases, the J end lost 0 bases, and 14 bases lay between the germline ends. Germline lookup yields CDR1 SGHVS and CDR2 FQNEAQ. The CDR3 extends over 16 amino acids. The CDR3 bases are TGTGCCAGCAGCTTTCAGGCACAGGGCATGAACACTGAAGCTTTCTTT. Encoded protein: CASSFQAQGMNTEAFF.

This rearrangement joins TRBV7-6 to TRBJ1-1; perhaps TRBD1 as D (6 bases). Germline V gene lookup returns CDR1 SGHVS and CDR2 FNYEAQ. The CDR3 is 20 residues long. Trimming removed 6 bases from V and 0 bases from J, with 29 bases in between. CDR3 bases: TGTGCCAGCAGTCTCACTACGGTAGGGGGGAATAAGATAATGAACACTGAAGCTTTCTTT. It yields the protein CASSLTTVGGNKIMNTEAFF.

This chain links TRBV6-1 with TRBJ2-7, with D unclear. CDR3 length equals 13 residues. V was clipped by 5 bases and J by 3 bases, with 11 bases between them. Germline assignment: CDR1 MNHNS and CDR2 SASEGT. This CDR3 reads CASSPALGYEQYF. The CDR3 nucleotides are TGTGCCAGCAGTCCCGCCCTCGGCTACGAGCAGTACTTC.

The chain employs TRBV6-1 and TRBJ2-2, with D uncertain. The CDR3 runs 13 residues. The germline gives CDR1 MNHNS, CDR2 SASEGT. Trimming pared 7 bases from V and 4 bases from J, leaving 10 bases between. The CDR3 region has the DNA TGTGCCAGCACTCTGGGCGGCACCGGGGAGCTGTTTTTT. It encodes CASTLGGTGELFF.

The V gene is TRBV15, the J gene TRBJ2-1, with TRBD2 identical over 13 bases. Germline CDR1 and CDR2: LNHNV and YYDKDF (reference sequence). The CDR3 spans 19 residues. The V and J ends lost 1 base and 8 bases, in that order; junction bases with no gene match: 14. CDR3: CATSRGRILAGGPPDEQFF. The CDR3 DNA reads as TGTGCCACCAGCAGAGGCCGGATACTAGCGGGAGGGCCCCCGGATGAGCAGTTCTTC. Based on the CDR3 plus reference TRBV15 and TRBJ2-1, the full variable domain is DAMVIQNPRYQVTQFGKPVTLSCSQTLNHNVMYWYQQKSSQAPKLLFHYYDKDFNNEADTPDNFQSRRPNTSFCFLDIRSPGLGDTAMYLCATSRGRILAGGPPDEQFFGPGTRLTVL.

The V and J genes are TRBV6-1 and TRBJ1-2; D is possibly TRBD1 (6 bases). The germline V gene encodes CDR1 MNHNS and CDR2 SASEGT. The V end was cut by 4 bases, the J end by 5 bases, with 14 bases between. The CDR3 extends over 14 amino acids. The CDR3 sequence is CASSAGGRGYGYTF. DNA of the CDR3: TGTGCCAGCAGTGCCGGGGGAAGGGGGTATGGCTACACCTTC.

This CDR3 reads CASSLSGAGHGETQYF. DNA of the CDR3: TGTGCCAGCAGTTTATCGGGTGCGGGACACGGGGAGACCCAGTACTTC. V gene TRBV28 combines with J gene TRBJ2-5; D possibly matches TRBD1 or TRBD2 (6 bases each). Germline loops: CDR1 MDHEN, CDR2 SYDVKM. The CDR3 length is 16 residues. Deletions cut 1 base from V and 5 bases from J, with 17 bases between.

CDR3: CASSSDENYGYTF. The CDR3 bases are TGTGCCAGCAGCTCGGACGAGAACTATGGCTACACCTTC. The rearrangement uses TRBV7-9 and TRBJ1-2; D unresolved. Trimming removed 4 bases at V and 2 bases at J, with 8 bases between. Germline V gene data show CDR1 as SEHNR and CDR2 as FQNEAQ (reference sequence). The CDR3 is 13 residues long.